This T cell receptor (beta chain) was retrieved from a study of shared clonotypes between healthy human individuals. Notes on this clone: What it recognizes is unknown. The same CDR3 arises from other DNA sequences in this sample as well.

Overall study results and limits: On the whole, naive subsets had larger estimated richness than memory subsets had. Unshared clonotypes carried lower generation probabilities than those common to all four donors.

This was a deep-level run. For sorted subsets, approximately 180 ng DNA per replicate equaled around 30,000 T cell genomes. The method was immunoSEQ multiplex PCR; TCRdb's version includes in-frame clones alone and lacks a portion of them. The data contain roughly 1,500,000 clones, around 98.5% of them singletons. Sequencing used naive CD4+ T cells sorted from blood. The subset: CD45RA+ positively selected. The clonotype originates from a man aged 25-45 years in good health.

CDR3 amino acids: CASSLGQTNTEAFF. The CDR3 DNA follows: TGCGCCAGCAGCCTGGGACAGACGAACACTGAAGCTTTCTTT. The chain employs TRBV5-1 and TRBJ1-1; 7 bases are a match to TRBD1. Trimming took 4 bases from V and 1 from J; bases not matched to a gene: 4. Germline assignment: CDR1 SGHRS and CDR2 YFSETQ. The CDR3 spans 14 residues.